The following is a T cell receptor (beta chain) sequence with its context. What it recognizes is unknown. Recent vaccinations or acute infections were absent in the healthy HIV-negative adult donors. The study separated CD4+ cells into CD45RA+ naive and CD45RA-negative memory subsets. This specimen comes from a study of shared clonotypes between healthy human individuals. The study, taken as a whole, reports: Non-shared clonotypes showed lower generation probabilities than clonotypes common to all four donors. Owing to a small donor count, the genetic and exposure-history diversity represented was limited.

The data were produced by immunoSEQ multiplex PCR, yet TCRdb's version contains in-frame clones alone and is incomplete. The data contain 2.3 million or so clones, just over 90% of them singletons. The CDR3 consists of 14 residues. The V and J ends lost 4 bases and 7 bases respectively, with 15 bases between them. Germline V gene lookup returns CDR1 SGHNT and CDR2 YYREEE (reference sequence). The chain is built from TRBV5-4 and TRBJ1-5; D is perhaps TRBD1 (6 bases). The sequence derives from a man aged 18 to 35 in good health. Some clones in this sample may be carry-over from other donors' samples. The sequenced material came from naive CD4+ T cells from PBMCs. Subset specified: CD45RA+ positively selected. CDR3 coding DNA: TGTGCCAGCAGCCAAGGGGGGGCCGGGCAGCCCCAGCATTTT. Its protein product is CASSQGGAGQPQHF.